This paragraph reports one T cell receptor beta chain. Its antigen is still unknown. These data originate in a study of blood T cells in healthy people across ages. On the study more broadly: With template switching, about one barcoded beta molecule was captured per two T cells.

The second PCR ran about 6 to 12 cycles with a sample-barcoded 5' primer and J-beta primers. TCRdb re-called the 5' RACE reads through MiXCR, storing one row per CDR3 protein. Seen here are around 2 million distinct CDR3 sequences, around 42% observed once, and the top ten hold 23%. The study drew donors from healthy Caucasian individuals in Russia aged about 6 to 100. Study-level points and caveats: Naive and antigen-experienced cells were not separated, limiting conclusive comparison. A roughly linear age-dependent decrease characterized TCR beta diversity per million T cells.

This CDR3 has 17 residues. Germline CDR1 is SGHVS and CDR2 is FQNEAQ. The sequence derives from a human donor in good health. The sample consisted of blood. V gene TRBV7-8 combines with J gene TRBJ2-4, with D possibly TRBD2 on 5 matching bases. The last part of the DNA fits TRBJ2-5 better; the J call may be wrong. CDR3 in DNA: TGTGCCAGCAGCTTAGTTTTTCCCCGGGATTCCGAAGAGACCCAGTACTTC. It encodes CASSLVFPRDSEETQYF.